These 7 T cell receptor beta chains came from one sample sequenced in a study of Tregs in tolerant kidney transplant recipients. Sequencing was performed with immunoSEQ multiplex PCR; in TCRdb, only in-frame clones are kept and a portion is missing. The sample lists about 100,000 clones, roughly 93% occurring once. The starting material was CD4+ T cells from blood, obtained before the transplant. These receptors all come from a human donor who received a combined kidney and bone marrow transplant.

The CDR3 DNA is TGCAGCGTTCAGGAGGGTAATGAGCAGTTCTTC. Its protein is CSVQEGNEQFF. The rearrangement links TRBV29-1 to TRBJ2-1, with D perhaps matching TRBD2 (6 bases). In germline, CDR1 is SQVTM, CDR2 ANQGSEA. CDR3 size: 11 residues. Trimming shortened V by 5 bases and J by 7 bases, and 9 bases separated the two germline ends.

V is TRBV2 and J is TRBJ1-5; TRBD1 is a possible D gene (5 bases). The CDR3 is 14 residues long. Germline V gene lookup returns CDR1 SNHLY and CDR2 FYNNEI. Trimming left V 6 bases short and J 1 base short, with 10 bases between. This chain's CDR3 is CASRGAGSNQPQHF. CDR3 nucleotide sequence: TGTGCCAGCAGAGGGGCAGGGAGCAATCAGCCCCAGCATTTT.

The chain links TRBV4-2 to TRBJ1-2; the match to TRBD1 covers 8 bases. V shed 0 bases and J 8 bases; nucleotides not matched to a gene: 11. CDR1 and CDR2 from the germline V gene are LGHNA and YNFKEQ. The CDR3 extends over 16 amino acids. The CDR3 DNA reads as TGTGCCAGCAGCCAAGAATCCCAGGGGGCGTTTAGAGGCTACACCTTC. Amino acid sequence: CASSQESQGAFRGYTF.

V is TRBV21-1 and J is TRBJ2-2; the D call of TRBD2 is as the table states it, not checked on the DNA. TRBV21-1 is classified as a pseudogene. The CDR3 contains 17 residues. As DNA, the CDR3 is TGTGCCAGCAGCAAGTCCCGGGGGGGAGGGAACACCGGGGAGCTGTTTTTT. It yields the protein CASSKSRGGGNTGELFF.

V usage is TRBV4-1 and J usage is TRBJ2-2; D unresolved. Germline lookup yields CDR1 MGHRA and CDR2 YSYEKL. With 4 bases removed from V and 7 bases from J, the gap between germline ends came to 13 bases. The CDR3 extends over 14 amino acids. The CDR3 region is CASSLGPAVGELFF. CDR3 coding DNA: TGCGCCAGCAGCCTGGGCCCCGCCGTCGGGGAGCTGTTTTTT.

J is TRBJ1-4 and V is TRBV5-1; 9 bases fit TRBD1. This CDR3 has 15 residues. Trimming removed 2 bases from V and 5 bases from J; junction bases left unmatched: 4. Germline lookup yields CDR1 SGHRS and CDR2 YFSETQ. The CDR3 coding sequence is TGCGCCAGCAGCTTAGCCGGGACAGGGAATGAAAAACTGTTTTTT. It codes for CASSLAGTGNEKLFF.

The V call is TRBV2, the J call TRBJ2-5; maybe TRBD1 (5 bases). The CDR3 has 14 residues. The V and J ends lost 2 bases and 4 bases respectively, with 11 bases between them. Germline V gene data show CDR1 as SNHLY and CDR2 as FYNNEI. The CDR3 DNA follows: TGTGCCAGCAGTGAAACCCTAAGGGGAGAGACCCAGTACTTC. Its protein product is CASSETLRGETQYF. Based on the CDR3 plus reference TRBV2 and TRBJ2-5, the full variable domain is EPEVTQTPSHQVTQMGQEVILRCVPISNHLYFYWYRQILGQKVEFLVSFYNNEISEKSEIFDDQFSVERPDGSNFTLKIRSTKLEDSAMYFCASSETLRGETQYFGPGTRLLVL.